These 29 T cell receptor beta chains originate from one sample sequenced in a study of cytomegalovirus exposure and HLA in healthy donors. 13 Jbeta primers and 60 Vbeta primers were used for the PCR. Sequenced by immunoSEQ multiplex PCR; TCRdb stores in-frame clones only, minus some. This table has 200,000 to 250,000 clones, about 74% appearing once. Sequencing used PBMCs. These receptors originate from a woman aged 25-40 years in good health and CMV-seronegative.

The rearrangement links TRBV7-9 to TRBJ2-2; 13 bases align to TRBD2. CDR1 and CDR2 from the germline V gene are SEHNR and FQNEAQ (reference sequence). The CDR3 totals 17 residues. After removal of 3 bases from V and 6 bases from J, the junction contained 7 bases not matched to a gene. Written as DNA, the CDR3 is TGTGCCAGCAGCTTCCTACTAGCGGGGGGGCCTGCCGGGGAGCTGTTTTTT. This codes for CASSFLLAGGPAGELFF.

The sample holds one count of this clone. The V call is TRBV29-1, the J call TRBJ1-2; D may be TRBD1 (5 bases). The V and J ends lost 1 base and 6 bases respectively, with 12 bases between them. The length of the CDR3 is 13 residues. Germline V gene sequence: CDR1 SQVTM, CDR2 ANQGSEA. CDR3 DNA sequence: TGCAGCGTTGAAGGGCGGGGACGGGATGGCTACACCTTC. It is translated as CSVEGRGRDGYTF.

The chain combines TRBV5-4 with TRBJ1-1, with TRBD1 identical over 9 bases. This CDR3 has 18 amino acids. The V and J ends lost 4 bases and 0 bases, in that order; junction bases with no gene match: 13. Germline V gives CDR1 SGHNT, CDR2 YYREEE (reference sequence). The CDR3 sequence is CASSRLLGTGILNTEAFF. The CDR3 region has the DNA TGTGCCAGCAGCCGCTTATTAGGGACAGGGATTTTGAACACTGAAGCTTTCTTT.

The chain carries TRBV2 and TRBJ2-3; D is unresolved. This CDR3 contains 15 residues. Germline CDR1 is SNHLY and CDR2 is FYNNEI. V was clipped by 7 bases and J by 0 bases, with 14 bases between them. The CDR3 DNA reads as TGTGCCAGCACGGAGCGTCCCACTAGCACAGATACGCAGTATTTT. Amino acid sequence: CASTERPTSTDTQYF.

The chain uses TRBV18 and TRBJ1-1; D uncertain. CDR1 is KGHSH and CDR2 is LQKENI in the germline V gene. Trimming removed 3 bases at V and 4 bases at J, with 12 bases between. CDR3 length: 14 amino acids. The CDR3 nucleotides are TGTGCCAGCTCACCCATACAGCAGGTCACTGAAGCTTTCTTT. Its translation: CASSPIQQVTEAFF.

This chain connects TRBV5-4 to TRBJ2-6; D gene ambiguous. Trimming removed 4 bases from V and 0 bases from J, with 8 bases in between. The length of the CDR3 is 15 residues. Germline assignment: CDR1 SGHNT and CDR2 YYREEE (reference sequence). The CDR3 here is CASSVDSSGANVLTF. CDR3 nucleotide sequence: TGTGCCAGCAGCGTAGATAGCTCTGGGGCCAACGTCCTGACTTTC.

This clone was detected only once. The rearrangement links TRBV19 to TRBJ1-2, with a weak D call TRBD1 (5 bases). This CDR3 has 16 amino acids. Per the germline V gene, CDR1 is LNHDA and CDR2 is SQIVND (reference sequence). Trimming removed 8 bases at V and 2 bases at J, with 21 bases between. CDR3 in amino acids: CASLPDGGAQNYGYTF. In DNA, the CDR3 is TGTGCCAGTCTACCGGATGGAGGGGCTCAGAACTATGGCTACACCTTC.

CDR3 loop: CASSYDSALAEQFF. The CDR3 DNA reads TGTGCCAGCAGTTACGACTCCGCCCTGGCTGAGCAGTTCTTC. V is TRBV6-5 and J is TRBJ2-1; D not resolved. The CDR3 runs to 14 residues. Per the germline V gene, CDR1 is MNHEY and CDR2 is SVGAGI. V was shortened by 2 bases and J by 9 bases, with 14 bases between the two germline ends.

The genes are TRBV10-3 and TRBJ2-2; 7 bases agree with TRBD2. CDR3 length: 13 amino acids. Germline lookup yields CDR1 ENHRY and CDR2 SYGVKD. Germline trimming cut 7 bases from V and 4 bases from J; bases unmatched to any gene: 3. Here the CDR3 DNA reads TGTGCCATCACTAGGGAGGGCACCGGGGAGCTGTTTTTT. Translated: CAITREGTGELFF.

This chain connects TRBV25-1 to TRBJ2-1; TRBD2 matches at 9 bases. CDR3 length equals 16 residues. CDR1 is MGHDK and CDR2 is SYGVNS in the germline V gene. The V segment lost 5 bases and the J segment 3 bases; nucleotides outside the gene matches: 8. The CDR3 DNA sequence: TGTGCCAGCAGTTCGTCTAGCGGGGAGCGCTACAATGAGCAGTTCTTC. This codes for CASSSSSGERYNEQFF.

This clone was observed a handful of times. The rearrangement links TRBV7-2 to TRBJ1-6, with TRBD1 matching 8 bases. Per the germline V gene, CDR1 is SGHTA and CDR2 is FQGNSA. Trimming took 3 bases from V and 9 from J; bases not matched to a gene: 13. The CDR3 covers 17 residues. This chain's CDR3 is CASSLWSARGRPSPLHF. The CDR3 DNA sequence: TGTGCCAGCAGCTTGTGGTCCGCCAGGGGGCGCCCTTCACCCCTCCACTTT. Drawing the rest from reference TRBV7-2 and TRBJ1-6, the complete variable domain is GAGVSQSPSNKVTEKGKDVELRCDPISGHTALYWYRQSLGQGLEFLIYFQGNSAPDKSGLPSDRFSAERTGGSVSTLTIQRTQQEDSAVYLCASSLWSARGRPSPLHFGNGTRLTVT.

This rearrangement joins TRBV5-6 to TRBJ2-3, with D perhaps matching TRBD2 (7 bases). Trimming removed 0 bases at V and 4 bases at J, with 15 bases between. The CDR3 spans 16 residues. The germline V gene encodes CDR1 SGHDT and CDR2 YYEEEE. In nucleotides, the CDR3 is TGTGCCAGCAGCTTGGGCGGGGGCAGTAAGGCAGATACGCAGTATTTT. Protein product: CASSLGGGSKADTQYF.

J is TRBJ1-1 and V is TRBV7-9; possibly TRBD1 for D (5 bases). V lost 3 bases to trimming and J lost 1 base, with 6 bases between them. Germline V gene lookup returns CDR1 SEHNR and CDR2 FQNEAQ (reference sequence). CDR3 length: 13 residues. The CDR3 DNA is TGTGCCAGCAGCTTGACAGCGAACACTGAAGCTTTCTTT. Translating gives CASSLTANTEAFF. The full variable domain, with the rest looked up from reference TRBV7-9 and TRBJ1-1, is DTGVSQNPRHKITKRGQNVTFRCDPISEHNRLYWYRQTLGQGPEFLTYFQNEAQLEKSRLLSDRFSAERPKGSFSTLEIQRTEQGDSAMYLCASSLTANTEAFFGQGTRLTVV.

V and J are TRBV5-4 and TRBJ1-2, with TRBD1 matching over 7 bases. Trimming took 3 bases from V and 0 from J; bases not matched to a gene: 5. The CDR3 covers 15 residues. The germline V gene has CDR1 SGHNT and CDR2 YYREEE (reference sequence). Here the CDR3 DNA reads TGTGCCAGCAGCTACGACAGGGTGACTAACTATGGCTACACCTTC. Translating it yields CASSYDRVTNYGYTF. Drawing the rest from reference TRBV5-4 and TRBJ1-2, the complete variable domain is ETGVTQSPTHLIKTRGQQVTLRCSSQSGHNTVSWYQQALGQGPQFIFQYYREEENGRGNFPPRFSGLQFPNYSSELNVNALELDDSALYLCASSYDRVTNYGYTFGSGTRLTVV.

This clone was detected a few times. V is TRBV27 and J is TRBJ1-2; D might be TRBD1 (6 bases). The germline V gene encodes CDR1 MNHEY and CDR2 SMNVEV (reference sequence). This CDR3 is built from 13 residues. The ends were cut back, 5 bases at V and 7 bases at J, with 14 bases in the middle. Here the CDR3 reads CASSPQGFGGYTF. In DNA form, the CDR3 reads TGTGCCAGCAGTCCACAGGGTTTCGGTGGCTACACCTTC.

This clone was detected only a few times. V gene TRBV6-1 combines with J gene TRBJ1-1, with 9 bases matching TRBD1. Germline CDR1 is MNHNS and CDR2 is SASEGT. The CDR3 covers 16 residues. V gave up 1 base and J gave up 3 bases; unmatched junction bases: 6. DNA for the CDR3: TGTGCCAGCAGTGAAGGGACACAGGGGGCCGACACTGAAGCTTTCTTT. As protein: CASSEGTQGADTEAFF.

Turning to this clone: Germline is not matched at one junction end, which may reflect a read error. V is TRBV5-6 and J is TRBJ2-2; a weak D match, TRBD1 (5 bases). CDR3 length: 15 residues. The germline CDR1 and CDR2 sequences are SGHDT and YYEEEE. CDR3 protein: CASSLGQTNTGELFF. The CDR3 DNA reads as TGTGCCAGCAGTTTGGGGCAGACGAACACCGGGGAGCTGTTTTTT.

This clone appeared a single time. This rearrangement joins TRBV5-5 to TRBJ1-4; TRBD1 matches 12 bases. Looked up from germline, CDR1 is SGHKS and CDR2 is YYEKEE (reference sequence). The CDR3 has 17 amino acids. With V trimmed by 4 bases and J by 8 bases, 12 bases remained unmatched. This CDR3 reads CASSPPGTGGASEKLFF. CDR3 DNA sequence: TGTGCCAGCAGCCCTCCCGGGACAGGGGGCGCGTCCGAAAAACTGTTTTTT.

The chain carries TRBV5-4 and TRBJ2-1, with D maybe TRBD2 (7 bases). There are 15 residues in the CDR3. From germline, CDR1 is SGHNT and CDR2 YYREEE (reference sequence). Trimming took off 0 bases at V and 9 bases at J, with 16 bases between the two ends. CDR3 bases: TGTGCCAGCAGCTTGGTCGCGGGGGCGAATGGTGAGCAGTTCTTC. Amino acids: CASSLVAGANGEQFF.

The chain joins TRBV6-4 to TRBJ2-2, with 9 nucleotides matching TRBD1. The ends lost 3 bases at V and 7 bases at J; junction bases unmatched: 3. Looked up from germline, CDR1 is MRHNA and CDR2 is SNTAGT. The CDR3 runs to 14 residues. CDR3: CASSEGTGNGELFF. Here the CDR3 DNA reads TGTGCCAGCAGTGAGGGGACAGGGAACGGGGAGCTGTTTTTT.

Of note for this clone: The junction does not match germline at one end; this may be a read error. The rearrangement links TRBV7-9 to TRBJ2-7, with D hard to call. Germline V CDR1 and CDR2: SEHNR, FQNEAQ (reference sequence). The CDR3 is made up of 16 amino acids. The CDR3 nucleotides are TGTTCCAGCAGCTTAAACCCTGCGGCGCCCTCCTACGAGCAGTACTTC. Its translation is CSSSLNPAAPSYEQYF.

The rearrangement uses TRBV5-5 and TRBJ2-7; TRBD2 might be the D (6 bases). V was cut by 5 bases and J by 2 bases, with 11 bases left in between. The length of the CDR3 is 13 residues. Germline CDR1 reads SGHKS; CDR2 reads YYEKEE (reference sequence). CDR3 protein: CASSRDFAYEQYF. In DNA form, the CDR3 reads TGTGCCAGCAGTCGGGACTTCGCCTACGAGCAGTACTTC.

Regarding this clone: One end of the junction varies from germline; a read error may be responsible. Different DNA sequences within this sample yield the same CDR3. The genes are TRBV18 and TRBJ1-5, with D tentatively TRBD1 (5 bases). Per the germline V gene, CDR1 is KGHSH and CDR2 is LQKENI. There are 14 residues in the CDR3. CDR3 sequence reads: CASSPGRDNQPQHF. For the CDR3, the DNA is TGCGCCAGCTCACCAGGGAGGGACAATCAGCCCCAGCATTTT. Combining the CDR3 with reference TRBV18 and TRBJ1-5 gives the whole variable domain NAGVMQNPRHLVRRRGQEARLRCSPMKGHSHVYWYRQLPEEGLKFMVYLQKENIIDESGMPKERFSAEFPKEGPSILRIQQVVRGDSAAYFCASSPGRDNQPQHFGDGTRLSIL.

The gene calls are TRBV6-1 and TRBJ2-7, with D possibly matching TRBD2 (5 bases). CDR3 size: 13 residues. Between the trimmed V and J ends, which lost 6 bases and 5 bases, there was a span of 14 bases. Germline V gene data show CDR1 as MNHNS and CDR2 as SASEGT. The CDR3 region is CASRPPGSHEQYF. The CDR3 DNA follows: TGTGCCAGCAGACCCCCGGGAAGCCACGAGCAGTACTTC.

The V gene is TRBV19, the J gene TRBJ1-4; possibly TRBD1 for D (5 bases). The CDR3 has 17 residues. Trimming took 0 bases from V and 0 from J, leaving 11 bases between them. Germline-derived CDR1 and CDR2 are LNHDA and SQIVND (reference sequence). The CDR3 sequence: CASSIEGGAATNEKLFF. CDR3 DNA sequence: TGTGCCAGTAGTATAGAGGGTGGGGCGGCAACTAATGAAAAACTGTTTTTT.

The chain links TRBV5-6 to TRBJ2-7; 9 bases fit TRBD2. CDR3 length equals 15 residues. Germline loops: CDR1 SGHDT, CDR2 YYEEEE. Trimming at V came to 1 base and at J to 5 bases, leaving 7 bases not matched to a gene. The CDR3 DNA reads TGTGCCAGCAGCTTGTTAGGAGCGGGAGGCCACGAGCAGTACTTC. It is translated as CASSLLGAGGHEQYF.

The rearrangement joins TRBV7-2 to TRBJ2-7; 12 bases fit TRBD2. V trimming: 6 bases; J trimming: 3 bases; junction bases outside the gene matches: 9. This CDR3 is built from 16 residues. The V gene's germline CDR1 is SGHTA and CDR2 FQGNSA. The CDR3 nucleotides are TGTGCCAGCAGGCGCGGACTAGCGGGACAAAACTACGAGCAGTACTTC. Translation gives CASRRGLAGQNYEQYF.

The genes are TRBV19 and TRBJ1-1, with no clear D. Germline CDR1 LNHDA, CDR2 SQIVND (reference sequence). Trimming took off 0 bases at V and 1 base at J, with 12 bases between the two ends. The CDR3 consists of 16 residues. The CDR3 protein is CASSIDVAGRNTEAFF. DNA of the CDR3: TGTGCCAGTAGTATAGATGTGGCAGGAAGGAACACTGAAGCTTTCTTT.

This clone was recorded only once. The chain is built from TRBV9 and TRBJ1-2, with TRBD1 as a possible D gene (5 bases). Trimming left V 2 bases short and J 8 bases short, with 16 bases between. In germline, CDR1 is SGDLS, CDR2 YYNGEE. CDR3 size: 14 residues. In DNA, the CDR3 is TGTGCCAGCAGCGTGGGGGGACCAACTAGAGGCTACACCTTC. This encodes CASSVGGPTRGYTF.